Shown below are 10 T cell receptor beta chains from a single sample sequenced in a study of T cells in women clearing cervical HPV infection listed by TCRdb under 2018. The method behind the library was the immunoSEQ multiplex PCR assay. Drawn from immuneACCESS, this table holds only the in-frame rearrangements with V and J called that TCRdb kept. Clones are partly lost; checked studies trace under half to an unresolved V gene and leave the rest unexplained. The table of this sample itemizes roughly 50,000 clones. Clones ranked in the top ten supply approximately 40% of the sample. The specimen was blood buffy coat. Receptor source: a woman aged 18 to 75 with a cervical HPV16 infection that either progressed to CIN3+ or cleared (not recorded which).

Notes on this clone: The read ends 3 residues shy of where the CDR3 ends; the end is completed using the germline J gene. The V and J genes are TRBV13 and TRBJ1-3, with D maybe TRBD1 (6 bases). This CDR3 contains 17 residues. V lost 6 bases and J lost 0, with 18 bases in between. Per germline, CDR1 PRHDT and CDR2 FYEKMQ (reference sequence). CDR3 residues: CASRYLDEGVSGNTIYF. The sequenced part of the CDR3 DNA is TGTGCCAGCAGGTACCTAGATGAGGGGGTCTCTGGAAACACC.

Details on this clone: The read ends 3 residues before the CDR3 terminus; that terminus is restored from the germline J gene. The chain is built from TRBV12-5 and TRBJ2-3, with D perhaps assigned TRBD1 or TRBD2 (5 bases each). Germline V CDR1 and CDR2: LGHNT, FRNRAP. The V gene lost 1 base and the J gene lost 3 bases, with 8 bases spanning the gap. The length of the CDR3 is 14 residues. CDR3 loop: CASGLGGVTDTQYF. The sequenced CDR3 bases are TGTGCTAGTGGTTTGGGAGGGGTGACAGATACG.

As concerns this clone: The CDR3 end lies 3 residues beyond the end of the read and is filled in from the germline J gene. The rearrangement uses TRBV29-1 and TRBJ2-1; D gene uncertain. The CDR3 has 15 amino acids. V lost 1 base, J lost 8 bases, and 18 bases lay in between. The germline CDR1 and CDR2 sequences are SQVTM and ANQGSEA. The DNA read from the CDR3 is TGCAGCGTTGAAGCGCTTATGAAACGGGTACATGAG. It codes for CSVEALMKRVHE. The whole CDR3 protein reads CSVEALMKRVHEQFF.

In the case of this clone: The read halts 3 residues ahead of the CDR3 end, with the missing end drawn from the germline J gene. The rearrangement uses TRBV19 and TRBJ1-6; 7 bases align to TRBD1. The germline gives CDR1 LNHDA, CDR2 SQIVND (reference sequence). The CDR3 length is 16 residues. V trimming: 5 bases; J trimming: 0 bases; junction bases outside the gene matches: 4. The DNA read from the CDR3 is TGTGCCAGTAGTTTACAGGGGAACTCCTATAATTCACCC. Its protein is CASSLQGNSYNSP. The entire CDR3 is CASSLQGNSYNSPLHF.

The sequenced part of the CDR3 DNA is TGTGCCAGCAGCGTACAGAGCGGATACGAG. Encoded protein: CASSVQSGYE. The CDR3 in full is CASSVQSGYEQYF. This chain uses TRBV7-2 with TRBJ2-7; the D gene is possibly TRBD2 (5 bases). Sequencing ends 3 residues short of the CDR3 end; the germline J gene provides the rest. The CDR3 has 13 residues. The germline CDR1 and CDR2 sequences are SGHTA and FQGNSA. V lost 5 bases and J 4 bases, leaving 12 bases between the germline ends.

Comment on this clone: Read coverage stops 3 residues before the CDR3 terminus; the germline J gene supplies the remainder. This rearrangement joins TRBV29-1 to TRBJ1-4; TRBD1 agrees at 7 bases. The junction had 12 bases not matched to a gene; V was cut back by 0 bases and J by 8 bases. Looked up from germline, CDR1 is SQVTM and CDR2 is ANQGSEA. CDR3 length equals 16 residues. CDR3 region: CSVEDRDGDSGEKLFF. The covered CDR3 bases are TGCAGCGTTGAAGATCGGGACGGGGACAGTGGAGAAAAA.

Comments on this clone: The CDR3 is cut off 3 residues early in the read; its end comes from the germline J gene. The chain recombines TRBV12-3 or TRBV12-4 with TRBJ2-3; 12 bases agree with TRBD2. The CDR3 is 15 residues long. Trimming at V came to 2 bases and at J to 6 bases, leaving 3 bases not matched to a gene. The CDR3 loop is CASSLLLAGGDTQYF. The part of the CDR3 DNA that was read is TGTGCCAGCAGTTTACTGCTAGCGGGAGGGGATACG.

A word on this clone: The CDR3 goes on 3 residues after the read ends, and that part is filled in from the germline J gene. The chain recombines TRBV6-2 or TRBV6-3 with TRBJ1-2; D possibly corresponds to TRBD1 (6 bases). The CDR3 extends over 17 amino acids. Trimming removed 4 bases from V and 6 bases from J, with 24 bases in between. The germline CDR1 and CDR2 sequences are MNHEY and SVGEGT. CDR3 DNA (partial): TGTGCCAGCAGTTCCCAACAACTACCACAGGGAAAAAATGGC. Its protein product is CASSSQQLPQGKNG. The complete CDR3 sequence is CASSSQQLPQGKNGYTF.

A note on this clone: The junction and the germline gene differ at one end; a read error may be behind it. The CDR3 protein is CASSLDARDTDTQYF. The DNA read from the CDR3 is TGTGCTAGCAGCTTAGATGCGCGGGACACAGATACG. The chain combines TRBV7-7 with TRBJ2-3; D may be TRBD2 (6 bases). The sequenced fragment ends 3 residues before the CDR3 boundary, so the rest is inferred from the germline J gene. CDR3 length: 15 residues. The germline gives CDR1 SSHAT, CDR2 FNYEAQ (reference sequence).

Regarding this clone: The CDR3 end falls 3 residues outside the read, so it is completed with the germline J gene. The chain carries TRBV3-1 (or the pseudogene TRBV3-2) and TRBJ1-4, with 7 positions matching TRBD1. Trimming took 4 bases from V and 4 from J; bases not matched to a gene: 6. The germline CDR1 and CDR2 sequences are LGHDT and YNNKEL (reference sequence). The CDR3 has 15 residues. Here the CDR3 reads CASSLWDSNNEKLFF. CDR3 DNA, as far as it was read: TGTGCCAGCAGCCTATGGGACAGCAATAATGAAAAA.